This entry lists 2 T cell receptor beta chains sequenced from one sample in a study of early T cells in non-severe SARS-CoV-2 infection (dated by TCRdb to the early 2020s). The library relied on 5' RACE. Sequencer: NextSeq 500. The public reads were quality trimmed at Q25 with fastp and then assembled into clones with MiXCR by TCRdb, keeping productive beta chains. Every CDR3 protein is listed once, alongside the most common genes and DNA of its rows. This sample is represented by tens of thousands of distinct CDR3 sequences; 12% of them were singletons. The ten largest clones take up roughly 16% of the sample. Sequencing was carried out using whole blood. The source of these receptors is an adult who was a healthcare worker with PCR-confirmed SARS-CoV-2 infection or an uninfected control (not recorded which).

Many counts were recorded for this clonotype. The chain is built from TRBV24-1 and TRBJ2-7; perhaps TRBD1 as D (7 bases). The CDR3 is 15 amino acids. From germline, CDR1 is KGHDR and CDR2 SFDVKD. Trimming pared 9 bases from V and 0 bases from J, leaving 17 bases between. As DNA, the CDR3 is TGTGCCACCTTTGGAGGGGGCTCGGTCTCCTACGAGCAGTACTTC. Translated, it gives CATFGGGSVSYEQYF.

J is TRBJ2-2 and V is TRBV7-9, with 8 positions matching TRBD2. This CDR3 contains 16 residues. Germline-derived CDR1 and CDR2 are SEHNR and FQNEAQ (reference sequence). V was pared by 4 bases and J by 6 bases, with 10 bases of the junction left unmatched. The CDR3 reads CASSSNPGLVAGELFF. The CDR3 bases are TGTGCCAGCAGCTCCAACCCGGGACTAGTGGCCGGGGAGCTGTTTTTT.